The entry that follows covers one T cell receptor (beta chain) sequence. The antigen is undetermined. The data originate from a study of tissue T cells after allogeneic stem cell transplantation. This CDR3 is built from 16 residues. V gave up 5 bases and J gave up 9 bases; unmatched junction bases: 16. Germline lookup yields CDR1 SEHNR and CDR2 FQNEAQ (reference sequence). TCRdb's copy holds only in-frame clones and misses some; the assay was immunoSEQ multiplex PCR. Of 4,000 or so clones detected, around 70% appear once; the ten largest clones hold about 9.1%. Overall study results and limits: Within patients, tissue anatomy strongly shaped TCR repertoire composition. This small cohort was clinically heterogeneous, and sampling depth was a limitation.

The sample here was left colon tissue, taken at autopsy. The chain has TRBV7-9 and TRBJ2-3, with 8 positions matching TRBD2. The clonotype was recovered from a woman aged 18 to 55 with breast cancer. CDR3: CASSPAGERGKVTQYF. CDR3 sequence (DNA): TGTGCCAGCAGCCCCGCGGGGGAGCGGGGGAAGGTCACGCAGTATTTT.